These 32 T cell receptor beta chains share one sample of origin, sequenced in a study of cytomegalovirus exposure and HLA in healthy donors. Primers included in the PCR were 60 Vbeta and 13 Jbeta primers. Here immunoSEQ multiplex PCR was the method, and the copy in TCRdb shows in-frame clones only, minus some. The sample gives about 170,000 clones, 65% to 80% of which show up once; about 2.1% is in the top ten. The source material was PBMCs. These receptor sequences come from a female donor in good health and CMV-seronegative.

This chain links TRBV19 with TRBJ2-7; D perhaps matches TRBD2 (6 bases). CDR1 and CDR2 (germline): LNHDA, SQIVND (reference sequence). This CDR3 spans 15 amino acids. V lost 5 bases and J 2 bases, leaving 16 bases between the germline ends. The CDR3 loop reads CASSPVEGMAYEQYF. CDR3 nucleotide sequence: TGTGCCAGTAGTCCCGTGGAGGGGATGGCCTACGAGCAGTACTTC.

The chain couples TRBV27 to TRBJ1-2; 9 bases match TRBD1. This CDR3 has 14 residues. In germline, CDR1 is MNHEY, CDR2 SMNVEV (reference sequence). Trimming took 4 bases from V and 3 from J; bases not matched to a gene: 3. The CDR3 bases are TGTGCCAGCAGTTGGACAGGGGCGGACTATGGCTACACCTTC. Translating it yields CASSWTGADYGYTF.

The chain couples TRBV6-6 to TRBJ1-1; no definite D call. This CDR3 is built from 13 residues. Germline loops: CDR1 MNHNY, CDR2 SVGAGI (reference sequence). V shed 6 bases and J shed 1 base, with 9 bases lying between them. CDR3 residues: CASSQTTNTEAFF. CDR3 nucleotides: TGTGCCAGCAGCCAGACAACGAACACTGAAGCTTTCTTT.

The V call is TRBV7-9, the J call TRBJ2-3; D remains unclear. Germline V lookup: CDR1 SEHNR, CDR2 FQNEAQ (reference sequence). V dropped 10 bases and J dropped 3 bases, with 5 bases sitting between them. The CDR3 is 10 residues long. The CDR3 DNA reads as TGTGCCATCGTGACAGATACGCAGTATTTT. Translating it yields CAIVTDTQYF.

The chain recombines TRBV11-2 with TRBJ2-1; D unclear. Deletions cut 3 bases from V and 8 bases from J, with 8 bases between. This CDR3 contains 12 residues. Germline loops: CDR1 SGHAT, CDR2 FQNNGV. CDR3 loop: CASSFSTDEQFF. CDR3 bases: TGTGCCAGCAGCTTCTCCACGGATGAGCAGTTCTTC.

V and J are TRBV9 and TRBJ2-3, with 15 nucleotides matching TRBD2. J lost 5 bases, V lost 3 bases, and 13 bases had no gene match. The CDR3 sequence is 19 residues long. Per germline, CDR1 SGDLS and CDR2 YYNGEE. This CDR3 reads CASSGGTSGRHPVGDTQYF. In DNA form, the CDR3 reads TGTGCCAGCAGCGGCGGGACTAGCGGGAGGCACCCCGTCGGAGATACGCAGTATTTT.

In the case of this clone: This likely stems from a read error, as it lies one base from a far larger clone. Different DNA sequences within this sample yield the same CDR3. CDR3 amino acids: CASSLGQFSYREKLFF. The CDR3 DNA reads as TGCGCCAGCAGCCTCGGACAGTTCAGTTACCGTGAAAAACTGTTTTTT. This chain joins TRBV4-1 and TRBJ1-4; possibly TRBD1 for D (6 bases). The CDR3 length is 16 residues. Trimming stripped 4 bases from V and 7 bases from J, with 19 bases between. Looked up from germline, CDR1 is MGHRA and CDR2 is YSYEKL.

This clone was observed a single time. The gene calls are TRBV5-1 and TRBJ2-5; weak D call: TRBD2 (6 bases). Germline V CDR1 and CDR2: SGHRS, YFSETQ. The CDR3 length is 15 residues. V lost 4 bases to trimming and J lost 4 bases, with 17 bases between them. The CDR3 DNA reads TGCGCCAGCAGCATTCGTGGGGGGTCAGGAGAGACCCAGTACTTC. Encoded protein: CASSIRGGSGETQYF. The variable domain in full, with the rest retrieved from reference TRBV5-1 and TRBJ2-5, is KAGVTQTPRYLIKTRGQQVTLSCSPISGHRSVSWYQQTPGQGLQFLFEYFSETQRNKGNFPGRFSGRQFSNSRSEMNVSTLELGDSALYLCASSIRGGSGETQYFGPGTRLLVL.

This chain uses TRBV10-1 with TRBJ2-7; 10 bases map to TRBD1. The CDR3 extends over 15 amino acids. With 4 bases clipped from V and 7 bases from J, the junction kept 10 bases outside the gene matches. CDR1 WNHNN and CDR2 SYGVQD come from the germline V gene (reference sequence). The CDR3 region is CASSARDRGVEEQYF. CDR3 bases: TGCGCCAGCAGTGCCCGGGACAGGGGAGTGGAAGAGCAGTACTTC.

The gene calls are TRBV30 and TRBJ1-2; 10 nucleotides match TRBD1. J was trimmed by 8 bases and V by 0 bases; bases with no gene match: 3. The CDR3 contains 13 residues. Germline assignment: CDR1 GTSNPN and CDR2 SVGIG (reference sequence). The CDR3 spells CAWSVDRGRGYTF. CDR3 nucleotides: TGTGCCTGGAGTGTTGACAGGGGGCGAGGCTACACCTTC.

V and J are TRBV6-5 and TRBJ1-2; D perhaps matches TRBD1 (6 bases). The CDR3 runs 14 residues. Germline V lookup: CDR1 MNHEY, CDR2 SVGAGI. Trimming took 7 bases from V and 5 from J, leaving 17 bases between them. CDR3 amino acids: CASTSAGGRYGYTF. CDR3 DNA sequence: TGTGCCAGCACCTCCGCCGGGGGGCGGTATGGCTACACCTTC.

This chain links TRBV18 with TRBJ2-1; D uncertain. Germline V gives CDR1 KGHSH, CDR2 LQKENI. The CDR3 consists of 12 residues. The V and J ends lost 8 bases and 8 bases respectively, with 13 bases between them. This CDR3 is CASTSAEDEQFF. CDR3 nucleotide sequence: TGTGCCAGCACAAGTGCTGAAGATGAGCAGTTCTTC. Variable domain in full (rest from reference TRBV18 and TRBJ2-1): NAGVMQNPRHLVRRRGQEARLRCSPMKGHSHVYWYRQLPEEGLKFMVYLQKENIIDESGMPKERFSAEFPKEGPSILRIQQVVRGDSAAYFCASTSAEDEQFFGPGTRLTVL.

This clone was detected a few times. The chain uses TRBV5-1 and TRBJ2-7; weak D call: TRBD2 (6 bases). CDR3 length: 13 amino acids. With 6 bases removed from V and 1 base from J, the gap between germline ends came to 11 bases. Per the germline V gene, CDR1 is SGHRS and CDR2 is YFSETQ. CDR3 DNA: TGCGCCAGCACGACTAGTGGATCCTACGAGCAGTACTTC. This sequence encodes CASTTSGSYEQYF.

The chain is built from TRBV6-5 and TRBJ1-1; D gene uncertain. CDR1 and CDR2 (germline): MNHEY, SVGAGI. This CDR3 contains 16 residues. Trimming pared 0 bases from V and 1 base from J, leaving 12 bases between. Written as DNA, the CDR3 is TGTGCCAGCAGTTACTCGCAGAGGGCTCCGAACACTGAAGCTTTCTTT. It encodes CASSYSQRAPNTEAFF.

The CDR3 loop reads CAWKPGAWETQYF. CDR3 DNA sequence: TGTGCCTGGAAGCCCGGAGCGTGGGAGACCCAGTACTTC. The chain employs TRBV30 and TRBJ2-5; D gene ambiguous. V was pared by 4 bases and J by 5 bases, with 14 bases between. There are 13 residues in the CDR3. Germline CDR1 reads GTSNPN; CDR2 reads SVGIG (reference sequence).

The rearrangement links TRBV11-3 to TRBJ2-7; a possible D gene is TRBD2 (6 bases). V shed 0 bases and J shed 4 bases, with 7 bases lying between them. This CDR3 contains 13 residues. CDR1 and CDR2 from the germline V gene are SGHNT and YENEEA. Written as DNA, the CDR3 is TGTGCCAGCAGCTTAGAGGGGGGTTACGAGCAGTACTTC. Its protein product is CASSLEGGYEQYF.

This sequence joins TRBV18 and TRBJ1-1; the match to TRBD1 covers 9 bases. This CDR3 is built from 14 residues. V shed 0 bases and J 10 bases; nucleotides not matched to a gene: 6. In germline, CDR1 is KGHSH, CDR2 LQKENI. CDR3 nucleotide sequence: TGTGCCAGCTCACCACCTATGACAGGGGGTTTAGCTTTCTTT. Its translation: CASSPPMTGGLAFF.

The chain has TRBV29-1 and TRBJ1-1; TRBD1 agrees at 11 bases. The CDR3 runs to 19 residues. V gave up 7 bases and J gave up 1 base; unmatched junction bases: 20. Looked up from germline, CDR1 is SQVTM and CDR2 is ANQGSEA. The CDR3 here is CSAEGEDRGRAVWNTEAFF. The CDR3 DNA reads TGCAGCGCCGAAGGGGAGGACAGGGGGCGAGCGGTCTGGAACACTGAAGCTTTCTTT.

Notes on this clone: In the same sample, other DNA sequences code for this CDR3. V is TRBV5-1 and J is TRBJ2-5; TRBD1 matches 9 bases. Germline trimming cut 4 bases from V and 5 bases from J; bases unmatched to any gene: 6. This CDR3 spans 14 amino acids. Looked up from germline, CDR1 is SGHRS and CDR2 is YFSETQ. CDR3 sequence: CASSLQGAGETQYF. The CDR3 region has the DNA TGCGCCAGCAGCCTACAGGGGGCCGGGGAGACCCAGTACTTC. Filled out from reference TRBV5-1 and TRBJ2-5, the complete variable domain reads KAGVTQTPRYLIKTRGQQVTLSCSPISGHRSVSWYQQTPGQGLQFLFEYFSETQRNKGNFPGRFSGRQFSNSRSEMNVSTLELGDSALYLCASSLQGAGETQYFGPGTRLLVL.

This sequence joins TRBV5-1 and TRBJ2-1, with TRBD1 matching 9 bases. With V trimmed by 2 bases and J by 6 bases, 6 bases remained unmatched. CDR1 is SGHRS and CDR2 is YFSETQ in the germline V gene. This CDR3 contains 15 residues. CDR3 amino acids: CASSFRTGDSNEQFF. DNA for the CDR3: TGCGCCAGCAGCTTCCGGACAGGGGATAGCAATGAGCAGTTCTTC.

This chain connects TRBV19 to TRBJ2-6, with D perhaps matching TRBD2 (5 bases). V was cut by 5 bases and J by 1 base, with 6 bases left in between. The CDR3 runs to 14 residues. CDR1 is LNHDA, CDR2 SQIVND, per germline (reference sequence). The CDR3 protein is CASSRGSGANVLTF. As DNA, the CDR3 is TGTGCCAGTAGTCGGGGATCTGGGGCCAACGTCCTGACTTTC.

The chain uses TRBV6-1 and TRBJ1-1, with a tentative D call TRBD1 (5 bases). Trimming took 2 bases from V and 11 from J, leaving 15 bases between them. Germline CDR1 and CDR2: MNHNS and SASEGT. The CDR3 totals 13 residues. This CDR3 reads CASSERGTAGAFF. The DNA for the CDR3 is TGTGCCAGCAGTGAAAGGGGAACTGCAGGGGCTTTCTTT.

This chain links TRBV5-1 with TRBJ2-7, with a possible D match to TRBD1 (8 bases). This CDR3 is 16 amino acids long. Trimming removed 2 bases at V and 2 bases at J, with 17 bases between. Germline V gene sequence: CDR1 SGHRS, CDR2 YFSETQ. In DNA, the CDR3 is TGCGCCAGCAGCTTCGGCCAGGGGGCGGGGGCCTACGAGCAGTACTTC. It codes for CASSFGQGAGAYEQYF.

This clone was seen just once. The chain has TRBV29-1 and TRBJ2-1; 12 bases match TRBD2. V shed 8 bases and J 7 bases; nucleotides not matched to a gene: 6. The CDR3 loop spans 13 amino acids. Germline CDR1 is SQVTM and CDR2 is ANQGSEA. In nucleotides, the CDR3 is TGCAGCTCCCGACTAGCGGGAGTGAATGAGCAGTTCTTC. It translates to CSSRLAGVNEQFF.

The rearrangement links TRBV2 to TRBJ2-1; TRBD2 matches at 13 bases. In germline, CDR1 is SNHLY, CDR2 FYNNEI. V dropped 4 bases and J dropped 9; count of bases not matched to a gene: 6. This CDR3 has 15 amino acids. DNA for the CDR3: TGTGCCAGCAGTGGGACTAGCGGGAGTGGTAGTGAGCAGTTCTTC. This gives the protein CASSGTSGSGSEQFF.

J is TRBJ1-3 and V is TRBV5-1, with D perhaps TRBD1 (6 bases). Germline CDR1 and CDR2: SGHRS and YFSETQ. The ends were cut back, 0 bases at V and 2 bases at J, with 12 bases in the middle. The CDR3 has 16 residues. Here the CDR3 reads CASSLVTGAPGNTIYF. DNA for the CDR3: TGCGCCAGCAGCTTGGTGACAGGTGCACCTGGAAACACCATATATTTT.

The chain employs TRBV4-1 and TRBJ2-2; 13 bases line up with TRBD2. Germline values: CDR1 MGHRA, CDR2 YSYEKL. CDR3 length: 17 amino acids. Losses at the gene ends were 3 bases for V and 7 bases for J; bases not matched to a gene: 8. In DNA form, the CDR3 reads TGCGCCAGCAGCCACGGAGGACTAGCGGGAGAGGTCGGGGAGCTGTTTTTT. Its translation is CASSHGGLAGEVGELFF.

This chain uses TRBV27 with TRBJ2-7, with TRBD2 matching 10 bases. Germline V gene data show CDR1 as MNHEY and CDR2 as SMNVEV (reference sequence). V was clipped by 5 bases and J by 10 bases; unmatched bases: 17. The CDR3 consists of 16 residues. CDR3 coding DNA: TGTGCCAGCAGTCCTCGGACAGTCCAGGGACTAGCGAATCAGTACTTC. This sequence encodes CASSPRTVQGLANQYF.

The J gene is TRBJ2-5, the V gene TRBV5-1; tentatively, D is TRBD2 (5 bases). The CDR3 runs to 13 residues. V was pared by 1 base and J by 5 bases, with 9 bases between. Germline loops: CDR1 SGHRS, CDR2 YFSETQ. DNA for the CDR3: TGCGCCAGCAGCTTGTTTCTAGCCGAGACCCAGTACTTC. Translating it yields CASSLFLAETQYF.

The chain carries TRBV10-1 and TRBJ2-1; the D gene is possibly TRBD2 (5 bases). This CDR3 has 13 residues. The V gene lost 6 bases and the J gene lost 7 bases, with 13 bases spanning the gap. The V gene's germline CDR1 is WNHNN and CDR2 SYGVQD (reference sequence). CDR3 in amino acids: CASRVSVSNEQFF. The CDR3 DNA sequence: TGCGCCAGCAGGGTTAGCGTCTCTAATGAGCAGTTCTTC.

The chain is built from TRBV6-1 and TRBJ2-1; D gene unclear. The CDR3 spans 14 residues. Germline lookup yields CDR1 MNHNS and CDR2 SASEGT. Between the trimmed V and J ends, which lost 6 bases and 0 bases, there was a span of 9 bases. The CDR3 coding sequence is TGTGCCAGCAGACGTGCTAGCTCCTACAATGAGCAGTTCTTC. Residues: CASRRASSYNEQFF.

V is TRBV29-1 and J is TRBJ2-7, with D tentatively TRBD2 (6 bases). Germline V gene data show CDR1 as SQVTM and CDR2 as ANQGSEA. V gave up 7 bases and J gave up 3 bases, with 13 bases separating them. The CDR3 totals 12 residues. The CDR3 region is CSAGSGDYEQYF. The CDR3 coding sequence is TGCAGCGCCGGTAGCGGAGACTACGAGCAGTACTTC.